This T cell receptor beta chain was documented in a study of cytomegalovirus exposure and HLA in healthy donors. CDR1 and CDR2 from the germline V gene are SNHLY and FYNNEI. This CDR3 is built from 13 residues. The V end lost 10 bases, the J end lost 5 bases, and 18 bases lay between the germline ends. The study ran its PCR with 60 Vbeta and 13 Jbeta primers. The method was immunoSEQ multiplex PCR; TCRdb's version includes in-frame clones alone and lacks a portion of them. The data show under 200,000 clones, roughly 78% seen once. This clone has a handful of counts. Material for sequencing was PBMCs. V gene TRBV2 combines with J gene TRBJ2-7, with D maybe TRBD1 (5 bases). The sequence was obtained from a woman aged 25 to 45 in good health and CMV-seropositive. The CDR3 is CATLAGRADEQYF. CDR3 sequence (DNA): TGTGCCACCCTCGCCGGCAGGGCTGACGAGCAGTACTTC. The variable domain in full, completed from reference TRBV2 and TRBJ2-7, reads EPEVTQTPSHQVTQMGQEVILRCVPISNHLYFYWYRQILGQKVEFLVSFYNNEISEKSEIFDDQFSVERPDGSNFTLKIRSTKLEDSAMYFCATLAGRADEQYFGPGTRLTVT.